This entry features one T cell receptor beta chain sequence. These data are taken from a study of blood T cell repertoires in COVID-19. The wider study: The origin of the acute and convalescent COVID-19 samples was the United States, Italy and Spain. The cDNA or gDNA used as material had been derived from T cells, B-cell-depleted T cells, or PBMCs.

Original processing methods: Amplification of reference gene primers was used by the study to estimate nucleated cell counts. TCRdb's table, derived via immunoSEQ multiplex PCR, lists solely in-frame clones and lacks some. The V and J calls and clone size are taken from that table; D and trimming were inferred from the DNA. Of some 180,000 clones in the sample, roughly 88% were seen once. CDR1 and CDR2 from the germline V gene are MDHEN and SYDVKM. The V and J ends lost 7 bases and 4 bases respectively, with 11 bases between them. CDR3 length equals 13 residues. This chain uses TRBV28 with TRBJ1-5; D may be TRBD1 (5 bases). The receptor was isolated from a human donor in a cohort sampled during active COVID-19. The specimen sequenced was peripheral blood. CDR3 protein: CASTSPGNQPQHF. The CDR3 nucleotides read TGTGCCAGCACCTCCCCAGGGAATCAGCCCCAGCATTTT.